This TCR beta chain is drawn from a study of T cells expressing NK-cell markers. Across the whole study: TCR beta repertoires came from sorted CD3+CD56+NKG2C+, CD3+CD56+NKG2C- and CD3+CD56-NKG2C+ T cells.

The CDR3 totals 15 residues. Germline CDR1 is LNHNV and CDR2 is YYDKDF (reference sequence). No DNA is given; TCRdb re-called the 5' RACE reads and lists each CDR3 protein once. Its listing shows about 260,000 distinct CDR3 sequences. Sequencing used blood T cells: a sorted CD56 or NKG2C T cell subset, CD4+ or CD8+ T cells, or bulk PBMC T cells (not recorded which). The sequence came from a woman between 18 and 69 years old in good health. This chain uses TRBV15 with TRBJ2-3; checking the TCRdb D call of TRBD1 is not possible without DNA. The CDR3: CATSRRTGVTDTQYF.